This T cell receptor (beta chain) was sequenced during a study of neurological immune-mediated disorders. TCRdb processed the 5' RACE reads anew with MiXCR; each CDR3 protein has one entry. The profile shows about 40,000 distinct CDR3 sequences, 2.5% of them singletons. The unsorted libraries originated from 2 million PBMCs kept at -80 C. V lost 2 bases to trimming and J lost 3 bases, with 7 bases between them. The germline V gene has CDR1 MNHEY and CDR2 SVGAGI. This CDR3 has 13 residues. Findings and caveats of the study: The multiple sclerosis repertoire cluster lacked an association with any feature, whether clinical or MRI. Patients with HTLV-1-associated myelopathy showed the most TCR clonal expansion. Those with multiple sclerosis showed the least, falling below healthy controls.

This clonotype was counted ten times or more. Its antigen is unknown. Sequenced sample: PBMCs. This clonotype was obtained from a man aged 45-60 years with multiple sclerosis. The gene calls are TRBV6-5 and TRBJ1-1, with D perhaps TRBD1 (5 bases). The CDR3 protein is CASSYGQYTEAFF. The CDR3 DNA is TGTGCCAGCAGTTACGGACAATACACTGAAGCTTTCTTT.